This TCR beta chain was sequenced during a study of blood T cell repertoires in COVID-19. The data were produced by immunoSEQ multiplex PCR, yet TCRdb's version contains in-frame clones alone and is incomplete. Among under 100,000 clones, 87% were seen once, and the ten largest hold approximately 18%. V was pared by 5 bases and J by 2 bases, with 13 bases between. The CDR3 length is 14 residues. Germline lookup yields CDR1 MNHEY and CDR2 SMNVEV (reference sequence). What was sequenced was peripheral blood. The clonotype comes from a human donor in a cohort sampled during active COVID-19. This chain uses TRBV27 with TRBJ2-7, with D hard to call. CDR3 sequence (DNA): TGTGCCAGCAGTCCCCAGTCACTACCCTACGAGCAGTACTTC. Translated, it gives CASSPQSLPYEQYF.